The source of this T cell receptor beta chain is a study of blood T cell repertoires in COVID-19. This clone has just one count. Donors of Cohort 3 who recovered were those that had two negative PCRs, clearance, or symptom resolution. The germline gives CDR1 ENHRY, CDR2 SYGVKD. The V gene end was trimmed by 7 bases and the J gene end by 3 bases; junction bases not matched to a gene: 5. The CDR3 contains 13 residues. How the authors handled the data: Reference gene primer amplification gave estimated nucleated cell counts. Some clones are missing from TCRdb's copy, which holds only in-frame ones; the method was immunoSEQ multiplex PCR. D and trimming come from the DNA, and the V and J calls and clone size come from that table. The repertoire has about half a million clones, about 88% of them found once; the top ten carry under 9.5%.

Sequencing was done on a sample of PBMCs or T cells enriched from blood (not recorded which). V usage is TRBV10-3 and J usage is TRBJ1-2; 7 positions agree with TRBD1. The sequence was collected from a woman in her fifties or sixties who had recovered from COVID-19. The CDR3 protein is CAITIDRDYGYTF. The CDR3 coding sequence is TGTGCCATCACCATAGACAGGGACTATGGCTACACCTTC.